This TCR beta chain was profiled in a study of blood T cell repertoires in COVID-19. Study background: There were acute and convalescent COVID-19 samples, and they came from the United States, Italy and Spain. T cells, B-cell-depleted T cells, or PBMCs provided the cDNA or gDNA that served as material.

CDR3 length: 16 residues. With V trimmed by 0 bases and J by 9 bases, 9 bases remained unmatched. Germline loops: CDR1 SGHRS, CDR2 YFSETQ. Per the original methods: Amplification with reference gene primers provided the estimates of nucleated cell counts. The data were produced by immunoSEQ multiplex PCR, yet TCRdb's version contains in-frame clones alone and is incomplete. V, J and clone size are taken as reported in that table, and D and trimming were inferred from the DNA itself. The data contain just under 85,000 clones, 75% to 85% of them seen just once; the ten biggest clones take up 25% to 35%.

This chain joins TRBV5-1 and TRBJ2-1; TRBD2 agrees at 10 bases. Sequenced input: peripheral blood. This receptor was taken from an elderly woman with acute or convalescent COVID-19. The CDR3 sequence: CASSLDIAGGQGEQFF. CDR3 coding DNA: TGCGCCAGCAGCTTGGATATAGCGGGAGGCCAAGGTGAGCAGTTCTTC. The full variable domain, its missing parts supplied by reference TRBV5-1 and TRBJ2-1, is KAGVTQTPRYLIKTRGQQVTLSCSPISGHRSVSWYQQTPGQGLQFLFEYFSETQRNKGNFPGRFSGRQFSNSRSEMNVSTLELGDSALYLCASSLDIAGGQGEQFFGPGTRLTVL.